The 22 T cell receptor beta chains listed next were all sequenced from one sample in a study of T cells after posttransplantation cyclophosphamide. Methotrexate plus calcineurin inhibitor accompanied controls' myeloablative marrow transplants; sampling was 1 year later. Generated by immunoSEQ multiplex PCR, the TCRdb table keeps only in-frame clones and is missing some. This table has 3,600 or so clones, just under 75% appearing once. The source was PBMCs, collected after allogeneic stem cell transplant with calcineurin inhibitor and methotrexate. The source is a female patient aged 50-60 years who received an allogeneic stem cell transplant from an unrelated donor, was CMV-positive, and had acute and chronic GVHD. Some T cells may have come from the graft donor.

The CDR3 DNA is TGTGCCAGCAGCTTAGACCCCAAACCCGGCGGGGAGCTGTTTTTT. Encoded protein: CASSLDPKPGGELFF. The chain combines TRBV7-2 with TRBJ2-2; no firm D call. Germline V CDR1 and CDR2: SGHTA, FQGNSA. This CDR3 spans 15 amino acids. The V end lost 1 base, the J end lost 7 bases, and 13 bases lay between the germline ends.

The rearrangement joins TRBV10-2 to TRBJ2-7; D gene uncertain. The CDR3 is 11 residues long. Germline lookup yields CDR1 WSHSY and CDR2 SAAADI. V was clipped by 8 bases and J by 3 bases, with 8 bases between them. CDR3 DNA sequence: TGCGCCAGCTCAAACTACTACGAGCAGTACTTC. Protein sequence: CASSNYYEQYF.

The V call is TRBV2, the J call TRBJ2-1, with TRBD2 as a possible D gene (5 bases). CDR3 size: 17 residues. V lost 8 bases and J 1 base, leaving 21 bases between the germline ends. CDR1 and CDR2 (germline): SNHLY, FYNNEI. CDR3 DNA: TGTGCCAGCCGGTCCGGGATTGGGGTAGCGTCCTACAATGAGCAGTTCTTC. As protein: CASRSGIGVASYNEQFF.

The genes are TRBV6-5 and TRBJ1-2, with a weak D call TRBD1 (6 bases). V lost 7 bases to trimming and J lost 5 bases, with 17 bases between them. The CDR3 is made up of 14 amino acids. Germline-derived CDR1 and CDR2 are MNHEY and SVGAGI. The CDR3 sequence is CASNLRAGEYGYTF. In DNA, the CDR3 is TGTGCCAGCAATCTTCGGGCAGGGGAATATGGCTACACCTTC.

The rearrangement uses TRBV7-2 and TRBJ1-2; D is possibly TRBD1 (5 bases). The V and J ends lost 5 bases and 4 bases respectively, with 8 bases between them. The CDR3 runs 12 residues. From germline, CDR1 is SGHTA and CDR2 FQGNSA. The CDR3 DNA is TGTGCCAGCAGCAGCGACAGCTATGGCTACACCTTC. This codes for CASSSDSYGYTF.

The chain recombines TRBV27 with TRBJ1-1; unclear D gene. The CDR3 runs to 13 residues. V dropped 3 bases and J dropped 1 base, with 6 bases sitting between them. From germline, CDR1 is MNHEY and CDR2 SMNVEV (reference sequence). For the CDR3, the DNA is TGTGCCAGCAGTTTCTCAGGGAACACTGAAGCTTTCTTT. Encoded protein: CASSFSGNTEAFF.

This clone was found once. A junction end diverges from the germline sequence, so it may reflect a read error. The J gene is TRBJ1-6, the V gene TRBV19; D is uncertain. CDR1 is LNHDA, CDR2 SQIVND, per germline (reference sequence). The CDR3 loop spans 14 amino acids. Here the CDR3 reads CASRISSYNSPLHF. The CDR3 nucleotides read TGTGCCAGTCGTATCAGCTCCTATAATTCACCCCTCCACTTT.

The rearrangement uses TRBV7-6 and TRBJ2-5; TRBD1 matches at 7 bases. With 2 bases clipped from V and 2 bases from J, the junction kept 2 bases outside the gene matches. There are 14 residues in the CDR3. Germline loops: CDR1 SGHVS, CDR2 FNYEAQ. The CDR3 region has the DNA TGTGCCAGCAGCTTATTGACAGGGCAAGAGACCCAGTACTTC. It codes for CASSLLTGQETQYF.

The chain couples TRBV9 to TRBJ1-2, with D possibly being TRBD1 (5 bases). This CDR3 has 15 residues. V was cut by 0 bases and J by 8 bases, with 17 bases left in between. Germline CDR1 is SGDLS and CDR2 is YYNGEE. The CDR3 reads CASSVVGGGEGGYTF. The CDR3 DNA reads TGTGCCAGCAGCGTAGTTGGAGGAGGGGAAGGCGGCTACACCTTC. Drawing the rest from reference TRBV9 and TRBJ1-2, the complete variable domain is DSGVTQTPKHLITATGQRVTLRCSPRSGDLSVYWYQQSLDQGLQFLIQYYNGEERAKGNILERFSAQQFPDLHSELNLSSLELGDSALYFCASSVVGGGEGGYTFGSGTRLTVV.

By share of the sample, this clone is medium-sized. Here the CDR3 reads CASSPGALRYGYTF. In nucleotides, the CDR3 is TGTGCCAGCAGCCCAGGGGCCCTAAGATATGGCTACACCTTC. The chain uses TRBV5-8 and TRBJ1-2; tentative D call: TRBD1 (6 bases). The germline CDR1 and CDR2 sequences are SGHTS and YDEGEE. Trimming left V 4 bases short and J 5 bases short, with 15 bases between. CDR3 length equals 14 residues. Full variable domain (outside the CDR3, taken from reference TRBV5-8 and TRBJ1-2): EAGVTQSPTHLIKTRGQQATLRCSPISGHTSVYWYQQALGLGLQFLLWYDEGEERNRGNFPPRFSGRQFPNYSSELNVNALELEDSALYLCASSPGALRYGYTFGSGTRLTVV.

This clone is labeled medium-sized. The chain combines TRBV5-4 with TRBJ1-5; TRBD1 agrees at 9 bases. The CDR3 spans 17 residues. Trimming cost V 0 bases and J 3 bases; bases outside gene matches: 7. Germline lookup yields CDR1 SGHNT and CDR2 YYREEE (reference sequence). The CDR3 DNA reads TGTGCCAGCAGCTTGGATGGCGGACAGGGGCCCAATCAGCCCCAGCATTTT. Its translation: CASSLDGGQGPNQPQHF.

V usage is TRBV10-3 and J usage is TRBJ2-7; D is unclear. The CDR3 sequence is 13 residues long. Germline V lookup: CDR1 ENHRY, CDR2 SYGVKD. The V end lost 5 bases, the J end lost 2 bases, and 10 bases lay between the germline ends. In DNA, the CDR3 is TGTGCCATCAGTCAGACAAATACCTACGAGCAGTACTTC. It encodes CAISQTNTYEQYF.

V and J are TRBV7-3 and TRBJ2-1; weak D call: TRBD2 (6 bases). Trimming took 1 base from V and 0 from J, leaving 7 bases between them. Per the germline V gene, CDR1 is SGHTA and CDR2 is FQGTGA. This CDR3 spans 15 amino acids. As DNA, the CDR3 is TGTGCCAGCAGCTTAAACGGGGGCTCCTACAATGAGCAGTTCTTC. This gives the protein CASSLNGGSYNEQFF. Together with reference TRBV7-3 and TRBJ2-1, the CDR3 gives the full variable domain: GAGVSQTPSNKVTEKGKYVELRCDPISGHTALYWYRQSLGQGPEFLIYFQGTGAADDSGLPNDRFFAVRPEGSVSTLKIQRTERGDSAVYLCASSLNGGSYNEQFFGPGTRLTVL.

The rearrangement uses TRBV9 and TRBJ1-1; 8 bases fit TRBD1. Per the germline V gene, CDR1 is SGDLS and CDR2 is YYNGEE. CDR3 length equals 16 residues. V lost 5 bases to trimming and J lost 5 bases; unmatched junction nucleotides: 14. In nucleotides, the CDR3 is TGTGCCAGCAGTTACAGGGGGGCGGCTGAGAATACTGAAGCTTTCTTT. Its protein product is CASSYRGAAENTEAFF.

The chain links TRBV11-3 to TRBJ2-7; maybe TRBD1 (6 bases). The CDR3 covers 15 residues. The germline CDR1 and CDR2 sequences are SGHNT and YENEEA. The V gene lost 5 bases and the J gene lost 6 bases, with 20 bases spanning the gap. CDR3 loop: CASSTRGASGSEQYF. DNA of the CDR3: TGTGCCAGCAGCACCAGGGGCGCGTCTGGCAGCGAGCAGTACTTC. The full variable domain, with the rest looked up from reference TRBV11-3 and TRBJ2-7, is EAGVVQSPRYKIIEKKQPVAFWCNPISGHNTLYWYLQNLGQGPELLIRYENEEAVDDSQLPKDRFSAERLKGVDSTLKIQPAELGDSAVYLCASSTRGASGSEQYFGPGTRLTVT.

The chain uses TRBV28 and TRBJ1-2; D gene ambiguous. This CDR3 is 14 amino acids long. With 7 bases removed from V and 7 bases from J, the gap between germline ends came to 19 bases. The V gene's germline CDR1 is MDHEN and CDR2 SYDVKM. CDR3 amino acids: CASTIPGMPSGYTF. CDR3 sequence (DNA): TGTGCCAGCACCATTCCCGGGATGCCAAGTGGCTACACCTTC.

The V call is TRBV6-5, the J call TRBJ1-5, with D maybe TRBD1 (5 bases). Germline V gene sequence: CDR1 MNHEY, CDR2 SVGAGI. The ends were cut back, 8 bases at V and 7 bases at J, with 12 bases in the middle. This CDR3 region has 12 residues. CDR3 sequence reads: CASGARGQPQHF. In DNA, the CDR3 is TGTGCCAGCGGAGCGCGGGGGCAGCCCCAGCATTTT.

The chain couples TRBV6-5 to TRBJ2-7; D unclear. The germline V gene has CDR1 MNHEY and CDR2 SVGAGI. The CDR3 runs 11 residues. The germline V and J ends were trimmed by 4 bases and 3 bases, with 4 bases remaining between them. CDR3: CASSLYYEQYF. CDR3 DNA: TGTGCCAGCAGTTTGTACTACGAGCAGTACTTC.

The chain couples TRBV27 to TRBJ2-1, with D perhaps matching TRBD1 (5 bases). Germline V gene data show CDR1 as MNHEY and CDR2 as SMNVEV (reference sequence). This CDR3 has 13 amino acids. V was shortened by 8 bases and J by 6 bases, with 14 bases between the two germline ends. CDR3 bases: TGTGCCAGCCAAGCAGGGTGGAGCAATGAGCAGTTCTTC. It specifies CASQAGWSNEQFF.

Here the CDR3 DNA reads TGCGCCAGCAGTGCCGGGGTCAGGAACACTGAAGCTTTCTTT. This translates into CASSAGVRNTEAFF. This sequence joins TRBV10-1 and TRBJ1-1; D gene unclear. The germline V gene has CDR1 WNHNN and CDR2 SYGVQD (reference sequence). V lost 4 bases and J 1 base, leaving 10 bases between the germline ends. This CDR3 spans 14 amino acids.

The J gene is TRBJ2-7, the V gene TRBV11-3; 7 bases agree with TRBD2. The CDR3 is 14 residues long. Losses at the gene ends were 5 bases for V and 2 bases for J; bases not matched to a gene: 6. Germline V gene lookup returns CDR1 SGHNT and CDR2 YENEEA. CDR3: CASSPKRGAYEQYF. The CDR3 DNA is TGTGCCAGCAGCCCCAAACGGGGGGCCTACGAGCAGTACTTC.

In its sample, this clone was seen once. V usage is TRBV6-6 and J usage is TRBJ2-2; tentative D call: TRBD1 (7 bases). Trimming removed 5 bases from V and 4 bases from J, with 17 bases in between. CDR1 and CDR2 from the germline V gene are MNHNY and SVGAGI (reference sequence). The CDR3 spans 16 residues. This CDR3 reads CASSNQGGRSTGELFF. CDR3 sequence (DNA): TGTGCCAGCAGTAATCAGGGGGGTCGAAGCACCGGGGAGCTGTTTTTT.